This TCR beta chain originates from a study of cytomegalovirus exposure and HLA in healthy donors. The wider study: The approximately 120 validation repertoires, a later analysis reported, used the same platform as the 666 first-cohort repertoires.

J lost 3 bases, V lost 5 bases, and 9 bases had no gene match. Germline CDR1 reads SGHVS; CDR2 reads FQNEAQ. The CDR3 spans 16 residues. Remarks on this clone: No antigen is known for it.

Libraries were prepared by immunoSEQ multiplex PCR; TCRdb keeps only in-frame clonotypes and omits some of them. The table has some 120,000 clones, roughly 89% seen once. Study-level results: Some TCR beta chains (about 180 of them) were listed as cytomegalovirus-associated. The classifier reportedly diagnosed cytomegalovirus status with high specificity and sensitivity.

The V gene is TRBV7-8, the J gene TRBJ2-7; 11 nucleotides align to TRBD2. Sequenced sample: PBMCs. The source of this sequence is a woman in her late teens or twenties in good health and CMV-seronegative. This chain's CDR3 is CASSIKRLAGIYEQYF. Written as DNA, the CDR3 is TGTGCCAGCAGCATCAAGAGACTAGCGGGAATCTACGAGCAGTACTTC.